These 3 T cell receptor beta chains were sequenced from one sample in a study of OX40 agonist ivuxolimab in advanced cancers. TCRdb's copy holds only in-frame clones and misses some; the assay was immunoSEQ multiplex PCR. Of around 75,000 clones listed, roughly 89% are singletons. Sequencing used CD4+ or CD8+ T cells sorted from blood, obtained in a trial of the OX40 agonist ivuxolimab. The receptors here all came from an adult with an advanced solid tumor such as melanoma, head and neck, liver or kidney cancer.

This clone appeared a single time. The V gene is TRBV2, the J gene TRBJ1-1; D not resolved. V lost 7 bases and J lost 1, with 10 bases in between. The CDR3 contains 13 residues. Germline assignment: CDR1 SNHLY and CDR2 FYNNEI. CDR3 region: CASTRAANTEAFF. Written as DNA, the CDR3 is TGTGCCAGCACCCGAGCAGCGAACACTGAAGCTTTCTTT.

The V and J genes are TRBV6-5 and TRBJ2-1; 8 nucleotides agree with TRBD2. V shed 5 bases and J 7 bases; nucleotides not matched to a gene: 10. The CDR3 extends over 15 amino acids. Germline loops: CDR1 MNHEY, CDR2 SVGAGI. This CDR3 is CASSKLAGFGNEQFF. The CDR3 nucleotides read TGTGCCAGCAGTAAGCTAGCGGGTTTTGGGAATGAGCAGTTCTTC.

V is TRBV4-2 and J is TRBJ2-3; 12 nucleotides match TRBD2. The germline gives CDR1 LGHNA, CDR2 YNFKEQ. V trimming: 0 bases; J trimming: 5 bases; junction bases outside the gene matches: 6. This CDR3 contains 17 residues. CDR3 sequence: CASSQDGLAGGQDTQYF. The DNA for the CDR3 is TGTGCCAGCAGCCAAGATGGGCTAGCGGGGGGGCAAGATACGCAGTATTTT.